Below, 4 T cell receptor beta chains from the same sample are listed, as sequenced in a study of identical twins. TCRdb ran MiXCR on the 5' RACE reads and lists one entry per CDR3 protein. The sample comprises 700,000 to 950,000 distinct CDR3 sequences, approximately 13% of which are singletons, and under 2% rests with the top ten. These data were likewise used in another study, on yellow fever vaccine responses in identical twins.

Sequencing was performed on PBMCs. The receptors were gathered from a woman aged 18 to 35 in good health.

A note on this clonotype: A read error is possible here, since a much larger clone lies one base away. The rearrangement joins TRBV29-1 to TRBJ2-5; tentative D call: TRBD2 (5 bases). CDR3 size: 10 residues. V gave up 5 bases and J gave up 5 bases, with 6 bases separating them. The V gene's germline CDR1 is SQVTM and CDR2 ANQGSEA. The CDR3 sequence is CSVRGETQYF. The CDR3 DNA reads as TGCAGCGTTCGAGGGGAGACCCAGTACTTC.

The chain links TRBV19 to TRBJ1-5; the D is unclear. The V end lost 5 bases, the J end lost 5 bases, and 7 bases lay between the germline ends. The CDR3 is 12 amino acids. The V gene's germline CDR1 is LNHDA and CDR2 SQIVND (reference sequence). The CDR3 protein is CASSRADQPQHF. The CDR3 DNA follows: TGTGCCAGTAGTCGGGCGGATCAGCCCCAGCATTTT.

The chain is built from TRBV7-8 and TRBJ2-5; D possibly uses TRBD1 or TRBD2 (5 bases each). CDR1 and CDR2 (germline): SGHVS, FQNEAQ. Trimming took 1 base from V and 7 from J, leaving 13 bases between them. The CDR3 length is 14 residues. The CDR3 region is CASSLGDGSGTQYF. The CDR3 DNA is TGTGCCAGCAGCTTAGGGGACGGCTCGGGGACCCAGTACTTC. The full variable domain, rest sourced from reference TRBV7-8 and TRBJ2-5, is GAGVSQSPRYKVAKRGQDVALRCDPISGHVSLFWYQQALGQGPEFLTYFQNEAQLDKSGLPSDRFFAERPEGSVSTLKIQRTQQEDSAVYLCASSLGDGSGTQYFGPGTRLLVL.

This clonotype showed up many times. The V and J genes are TRBV15 and TRBJ2-1, with 7 nucleotides matching TRBD1. This CDR3 contains 19 residues. After removal of 0 bases from V and 0 bases from J, the junction contained 11 bases not matched to a gene. The germline gives CDR1 LNHNV, CDR2 YYDKDF (reference sequence). The CDR3 DNA follows: TGTGCCACCAGCAGAGATCGCACAGGGGCCCCGAGCTCCTACAATGAGCAGTTCTTC. It codes for CATSRDRTGAPSSYNEQFF. The entire variable domain, with the rest obtained from reference TRBV15 and TRBJ2-1, is as follows: DAMVIQNPRYQVTQFGKPVTLSCSQTLNHNVMYWYQQKSSQAPKLLFHYYDKDFNNEADTPDNFQSRRPNTSFCFLDIRSPGLGDTAMYLCATSRDRTGAPSSYNEQFFGPGTRLTVL.